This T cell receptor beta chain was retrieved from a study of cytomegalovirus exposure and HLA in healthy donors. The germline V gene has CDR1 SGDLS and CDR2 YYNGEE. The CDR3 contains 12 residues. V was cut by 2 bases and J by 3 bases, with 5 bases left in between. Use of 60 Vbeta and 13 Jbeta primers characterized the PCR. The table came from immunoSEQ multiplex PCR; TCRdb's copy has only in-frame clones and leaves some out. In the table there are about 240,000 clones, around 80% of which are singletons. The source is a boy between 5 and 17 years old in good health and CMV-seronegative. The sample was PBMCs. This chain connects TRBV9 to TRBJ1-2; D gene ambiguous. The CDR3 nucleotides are TGTGCCAGCAGCGTTCGGGACTATGGCTACACCTTC. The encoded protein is CASSVRDYGYTF.